This T cell receptor (beta chain) was documented in a study of blood T cell repertoires in COVID-19. Study-level background: Researchers got acute and convalescent COVID-19 samples from the United States, Italy and Spain. Sample material is recorded as cDNA or gDNA derived from T cells, B-cell-depleted T cells, or PBMCs.

Authors' methods: Reference gene primer amplification gave estimated nucleated cell counts. Libraries were prepared by immunoSEQ multiplex PCR; TCRdb keeps only in-frame clonotypes and omits some of them. V and J calls and clone size are as listed in that table; D and trimming were resolved from the DNA. The sample includes roughly 250,000 clones, roughly 87% of them seen just once. Germline lookup yields CDR1 MNHEY and CDR2 SVGAGI. The CDR3 spans 15 residues. The junction had 7 bases not matched to a gene; V was cut back by 7 bases and J by 6 bases. Sequenced: peripheral blood. The chain joins TRBV6-5 to TRBJ2-1; TRBD2 agrees at 12 bases. This receptor was identified in a young woman with acute or convalescent COVID-19. The CDR3 sequence: CASTPLAGGGNEQFF. The CDR3 DNA sequence: TGTGCCAGCACCCCACTAGCGGGAGGCGGCAATGAGCAGTTCTTC.